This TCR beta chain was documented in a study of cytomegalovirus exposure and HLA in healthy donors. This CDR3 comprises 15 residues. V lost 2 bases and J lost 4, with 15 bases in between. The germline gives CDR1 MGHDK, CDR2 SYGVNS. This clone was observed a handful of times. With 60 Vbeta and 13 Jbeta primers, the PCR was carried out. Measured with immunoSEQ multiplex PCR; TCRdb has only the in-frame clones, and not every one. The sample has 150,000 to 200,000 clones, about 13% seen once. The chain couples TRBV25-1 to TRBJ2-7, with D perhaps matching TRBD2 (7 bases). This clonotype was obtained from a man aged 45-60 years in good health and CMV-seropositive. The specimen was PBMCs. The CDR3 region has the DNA TGTGCCAGCAGTGAAGGGGGGGGCCAGGGATACGAGCAGTACTTC. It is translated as CASSEGGGQGYEQYF.